This T cell receptor (beta chain) was sequenced in a study of identical twins. In this sample, this clonotype turned up a few times. Its antigen is not known. Study observations and caveats: The same donors were not followed; conclusions instead depended on cross-sectional statistical analysis. Excess sharing by twins proved weaker in beta out-of-frame sequences.

TCRdb independently ran MiXCR on the 5' RACE reads; one entry per CDR3 protein. In the table there are about 900,000 distinct CDR3 sequences, approximately 13% of which are singletons. Healthy Caucasians, and only they, were the donors. Another study also made use of these data, one on yellow fever vaccine responses in identical twins. This second study says: Reportedly, the response of twins' T cells to the vaccine seemed partly convergent, partly personalized.

The source of this sequence is a woman aged 18 to 35 in good health. Sample: PBMCs.

The CDR3 DNA sequence: TGTGCCAGCAAGGGGGGGCACTACGAGCAGTACTTC. It specifies CASKGGHYEQYF. The chain joins TRBV11-2 to TRBJ2-7; perhaps TRBD2 as D (7 bases). V dropped 7 bases and J dropped 3 bases, with 10 bases sitting between them. The germline gives CDR1 SGHAT, CDR2 FQNNGV. The CDR3 covers 12 residues.